Presented here are 2 T cell receptor beta chains from one specimen sequenced in a study of blood T cell repertoires in COVID-19. Assay used: immunoSEQ multiplex PCR; TCRdb lists only in-frame clones, some missing. Here the sample spans more than 120,000 clones, 87% being singletons. Sequencing was performed on peripheral blood. The receptors come from a woman aged 45-65 years with active or convalescent COVID-19.

CDR3 coding DNA: TGTGCCAGCCTCCGGGGGACTGAAGCTTTCTTT. The encoded protein is CASLRGTEAFF. The J gene is TRBJ1-1, the V gene TRBV18; D might be TRBD1 (5 bases). The CDR3 covers 11 residues. Germline values: CDR1 KGHSH, CDR2 LQKENI. The V and J ends lost 8 bases and 5 bases respectively, with 9 bases between them.

The chain joins TRBV18 to TRBJ2-5; D is unclear. Between the trimmed V and J ends, which lost 0 bases and 1 base, there was a span of 9 bases. Germline V gene sequence: CDR1 KGHSH, CDR2 LQKENI. The CDR3 spans 15 residues. The CDR3 sequence is CASSPPNRVQETQYF. CDR3 coding DNA: TGTGCCAGCTCACCACCGAATCGGGTCCAAGAGACCCAGTACTTC.